This T cell receptor beta chain was retrieved from a study of T-cell reconstitution after alpha-beta-depleted transplantation in children. Overall study findings and caveats: Counts and diversity of T cells one year after transplant came mostly from newly produced T cells. At around two months after transplant, the alpha-beta T cells were reportedly derived from several hundred expanded clones that came from non-depleted graft cells. At day 60, the high TCRbeta diversity found in some patients originated from recipient T cells and thymic progenitors that had survived.

TCRbeta library preparation incorporated unique molecular identifiers. A single record per CDR3 protein comes from TCRdb applying MiXCR to the PCR reads. The table shows some 290,000 distinct CDR3 sequences, with approximately 23% occurring only once. Germline assignment: CDR1 SGHVS and CDR2 FQNEAQ. The V gene lost 5 bases and the J gene lost 10 bases, with 11 bases spanning the gap. CDR3 length equals 11 residues. This clonotype was seen only a few times. Its antigen is unidentified. Sequences were derived from PBMCs, mostly from graft donor cells, sampled 180 days after TCRalphabeta/CD19-depleted stem cell transplant. This TCR was recovered from a male patient aged 10 to 17 who had a stem cell transplant for acute lymphoblastic leukemia, so the T cells may come from the graft donor. The chain recombines TRBV7-8 with TRBJ1-1, with D unclear. The CDR3 is CASSTGFPAFF. As DNA, the CDR3 is TGTGCCAGCAGCACGGGGTTTCCAGCTTTCTTT.